Following are 9 T cell receptor beta chains from one sample sequenced in a study of T cells in Graves' hyperthyroidism and ophthalmopathy (dated by TCRdb to about 2019). The library was made by multiplex PCR. Sequenced on an Illumina HiSeq 2000. The TCR beta CDR3 regions were amplified from the RNA transcripts. For the first round of RT-PCR on the TCR CDR3, the HTBI primer set was used together with the Qiagen OneStep RT-PCR kit. The raw public reads went through TCRdb reprocessing: fastp at Q25, MiXCR clone calling, in-frame beta chains kept. Rows are unified per CDR3 protein, each entry keeping the most common DNA and genes. Here the sample has 600,000 to 800,000 distinct CDR3 sequences; roughly a third occur a single time. In total, the top ten clones hold around 29% of the sample. Material for sequencing was blood. These receptors originate from a woman between 40 and 55 years old with Graves' hyperthyroidism.

On this clonotype: The junction differs from germline at one of its ends, possibly a read error. The gene calls are TRBV10-3 and TRBJ1-5; 11 bases fit TRBD1. Germline CDR1 and CDR2: ENHRY and SYGVKD. This CDR3 region has 17 residues. DNA for the CDR3: TGTGCCAGCAGTCACCAGGACAGGGGGCTGACGGATCAGCCCCAGCATTTT. Its translation is CASSHQDRGLTDQPQHF.

At least ten counts were recorded for this clonotype. The rearrangement links TRBV12-3 or TRBV12-4 to TRBJ1-6; TRBD1 aligns across 8 bases. J lost 13 bases, V lost 4 bases, and 0 bases had no gene match. The CDR3 length is 11 residues. CDR3 loop: CASSYRGPLHF. Written as DNA, the CDR3 is TGTGCCAGCAGTTACAGGGGGCCCCTCCACTTT.

There are a few counts of this clonotype. In DNA, the CDR3 is TGTGCCAGTACGCTAGCGGGGTCGGGCACCGGGGAGCTGTTTTTT. Protein: CASTLAGSGTGELFF. The rearrangement joins TRBV19 to TRBJ2-2; 9 bases match TRBD2. Germline loops: CDR1 LNHDA, CDR2 SQIVND (reference sequence). The CDR3 covers 15 residues. The V segment lost 7 bases and the J segment 4 bases; nucleotides outside the gene matches: 7.

CDR3 amino acids: CASFKGSPHPRSNQPQHF. The DNA for the CDR3 is TGTGCCAGCTTTAAGGGGTCTCCCCACCCAAGAAGTAATCAGCCCCAGCATTTT. This chain joins TRBV12-3 or TRBV12-4 and TRBJ1-5, with TRBD1 as a possible D gene (5 bases). V lost 8 bases and J 4 bases, leaving 27 bases between the germline ends. This CDR3 is 18 amino acids long.

About this clonotype: A read error may account for a junction end that differs from germline. The V gene is TRBV11-2, the J gene TRBJ2-3, with D hard to call. The V gene's germline CDR1 is SGHAT and CDR2 FQNNGV. CDR3 length: 19 amino acids. Here the CDR3 DNA reads TGCGCCAGCAGCCAAGAAGCGCAAAAGGGATTTCGTTTCACAGATACGCAGTATTTT. The encoded protein is CASSQEAQKGFRFTDTQYF. The complete variable domain, with remaining parts taken from reference TRBV11-2 and TRBJ2-3, reads EAGVAQSPRYKIIEKRQSVAFWCNPISGHATLYWYQQILGQGPKLLIQFQNNGVVDDSQLPKDRFSAERLKGVDSTLKIQPAKLEDSAVYLCASSQEAQKGFRFTDTQYFGPGTRLTVL.

The chain employs TRBV4-3 and TRBJ1-5; a possible D gene is TRBD1 (6 bases). Germline CDR1 is LGHNA and CDR2 is YSLEER. V gave up 0 bases and J gave up 4 bases, with 10 bases separating them. CDR3 length: 15 amino acids. The CDR3 DNA follows: TGCGCCAGCAGCCAAGAACCAAGGGGGAATCAGCCCCAGCATTTT. Translated: CASSQEPRGNQPQHF.

This clonotype was detected ten times or more. This chain joins TRBV5-1 and TRBJ2-2, with no clear D. The CDR3 spans 15 residues. Trimming removed 0 bases from V and 5 bases from J, with 11 bases in between. Germline CDR1 reads SGHRS; CDR2 reads YFSETQ. The CDR3 loop reads CASSLEFVPTGELFF. CDR3 in DNA: TGCGCCAGCAGCTTGGAGTTTGTCCCTACCGGGGAGCTGTTTTTT.

The V gene is TRBV29-1, the J gene TRBJ1-2; TRBD1 aligns across 7 bases. Germline V gene lookup returns CDR1 SQVTM and CDR2 ANQGSEA. This CDR3 has 12 amino acids. Trimming removed 8 bases from V and 7 bases from J; junction bases left unmatched: 10. The CDR3 coding sequence is TGCAGCCTAGTGCAGGGGACAGCTGGCTACACCTTC. Protein: CSLVQGTAGYTF.

This clonotype showed up just a few times. This chain links TRBV4-3 with TRBJ1-2; D unresolved. The CDR3 has 16 residues. Germline V CDR1 and CDR2: LGHNA, YSLEER. V lost 0 bases and J lost 0, with 11 bases in between. In DNA, the CDR3 is TGCGCCAGCAGCCAAGATCGCCGGTATACTAACTATGGCTACACCTTC. Translation: CASSQDRRYTNYGYTF.